The clone carrying this TCR beta chain came up a few times. V dropped 3 bases and J dropped 5 bases, with 13 bases sitting between them. CDR3 length: 14 amino acids. The data were obtained in a study of identical twins. TCRdb re-derived calls from the 5' RACE reads in MiXCR, one entry per CDR3 protein. Here the sample spans roughly 720,000 distinct CDR3 sequences, roughly 18% being singletons. These same data were also listed under a study on T cells expressing NK-cell markers.

The genes are TRBV12-3 or TRBV12-4 and TRBJ2-5; D is perhaps TRBD2 (7 bases). The sequence came from a woman aged 18-35 years in good health. The sample consisted of PBMCs. CDR3 bases: TGTGCCAGCAGTTTGGGGGCGGGAGTGGAGACCCAGTACTTC. It specifies CASSLGAGVETQYF.